A selection of T cell receptor beta chains follows, all from one sample in a study of tumor and adjacent non-tumor tissue in lung cancer. TCRdb used MiXCR to reprocess the multiplex PCR reads, holding one entry per CDR3 protein. The data show tens of thousands of distinct CDR3 sequences, more than 60% seen once. The source material was lung tumor tissue. Every receptor here comes from a woman aged 45-59 years with non-small cell lung cancer. Each CDR3 is given with its conserved first and last residue. The D gene is left open where the match is weak. Rows may omit the clone size; those that give it use once, few, many or a size class.

clone_size | j_call | d_call | v_call | cdr3_aa | cdr3_nt
- | TRBJ2-1 | - | TRBV29-1 | CSAPRATNYEQFF | TGCAGTGCCCCCCGGGCTACGAACTATGAGCAGTTCTTC
- | TRBJ2-1 | - | TRBV29-1 | CSVEDLEGWSSYNEQFF | TGCAGCGTTGAAGATCTGGAGGGTTGGAGCTCTTATAATGAGCAGTTCTTC
- | TRBJ2-1 | TRBD2 | TRBV11-2 | CPSSPGGLAGIGEHFF | TGTCCCAGCAGCCCAGGGGGGCTAGCGGGAATAGGTGAGCACTTCTTC
- | TRBJ2-7 | - | TRBV5-1 | CASSWASLYEQYF | TGCGCCAGCAGCTGGGCGAGCCTATACGAGCAGTACTTC
- | TRBJ2-5 | TRBD2 | TRBV5-6 | CANNKRIAGETQYF | TGTGCCAACAACAAGCGGATAGCGGGAGAGACCCAGTATTTC
- | TRBJ2-2 | TRBD1 | TRBV5-1 | CASSRGQVPEELFF | TGCGCCAGCAGCAGAGGACAGGTACCCGAGGAGCTGTTTTTC
few | TRBJ2-3 | - | TRBV11-2 | CASSLGSPGDHTQYF | TGTGCCAGCAGTTTAGGATCCCCGGGGGACCATACGCAGTATTTT
- | TRBJ2-3 | TRBD1 | TRBV4-2 | CASSQAGQWKGDTQYF | TGTGCCAGCAGCCAAGCGGGACAGTGGAAAGGAGATACGCAGTATTTT
many | TRBJ2-7 | TRBD1 | TRBV12-3/TRBV12-4 | CAGSRNRGEQYF | TGTGCCGGCAGCCGAAACAGGGGCGAGCAGTACTTC
- | TRBJ1-1 | - | TRBV10-3 | CAISDLLASEGFF | TGTGCCATCAGTGATCTCCTGGCCAGTGAAGGTTTCTTT
many | TRBJ2-5 | - | TRBV28 | CASSSPLYQETQYF | TGTGCCAGCAGTAGCCCTCTGTACCAAGAGACCCAGTACTTC
- | TRBJ1-5 | - | TRBV4-1 | CASSQEGVSNQPRHF | TGCGCCAGCAGCCAAGAAGGGGTTAGCAATCAGCCCCGGCATTTC
many | TRBJ2-7 | TRBD1 | TRBV5-4 | CASSIGQGSYEQYF | TGTGCCAGCAGCATCGGACAGGGCTCCTACGAGCAGTACTTC
- | TRBJ2-7 | TRBD1 | TRBV7-9 | CASSLQGQYEQYF | TGTGCCAGCAGCCTACAGGGACAGTACGAGCAGTACTTC
- | TRBJ2-5 | TRBD1 | TRBV11-2 | CASCSLLGTQGETQCF | TGTGCCAGCTGCTCCCTCTTGGGGACCCAGGGGGAGACCCAGTGCTTC
- | TRBJ2-3 | TRBD2 | TRBV5-1 | CASSSRLAEETDTLYF | TGCGCCAGCAGCTCACGACTAGCGGAAGAAACAGATACGCTGTATTTT
- | TRBJ2-7 | - | TRBV28 | CSSSHLNYEQYF | TGTTCCAGCAGCCATCTCAACTACGAGCAGTACTTC
medium-sized | TRBJ2-1 | TRBD2 | TRBV4-1 | CASSQERGLGKFF | TGCGCCAGCAGCCAAGAAAGGGGACTAGGCAAGTTCTTC
few | TRBJ1-1 | - | TRBV30 | CAWTGPVGTVEAFF | TGTGCCTGGACGGGGCCAGTCGGAACTGTTGAAGCTTTCTTT
- | TRBJ2-1 | TRBD1 | TRBV6-2/TRBV6-3 | CASRTLGQGWHEQFF | TGTGCCAGCAGGACCTTGGGACAGGGATGGCATGAGCAGTTCTTC
- | TRBJ2-7 | TRBD1 | TRBV6-5 | CASSSGTGWYELYF | TGTGCCAGCAGTTCCGGGACAGGGTGGTACGAGCTGTACTTC
- | TRBJ1-1 | - | TRBV6-1 | CASRPTRDTEAFF | TGTGCCAGCAGACCGACGAGGGACACTGAAGCCTTCTTT
- | TRBJ1-1 | - | TRBV6-1 | CANSLVRTEAFF | TGTGCTAACAGTTTGGTAAGAACTGAAGCTTTCTTT
- | TRBJ2-7 | TRBD2 | TRBV7-8 | CASNSTSGLIYEQYF | TGTGCCAGCAATTCGACTAGCGGGCTAATCTACGAGCAGTACTTC
- | TRBJ1-5 | TRBD1 | TRBV12-3/TRBV12-4 | CASEGQGGNQPQHF | TGTGCCAGCGAGGGACAGGGGGGCAATCAGCCCCAGCATTTT
- | TRBJ2-3 | - | TRBV6-6 | CASTLPGTYTQYF | TGTGCCAGCACTCTCCCCGGCACATATACACAGTATTTT
- | TRBJ2-3 | - | TRBV29-1 | CSIAVTGAGDTQYF | TGCAGCATTGCAGTGACAGGAGCAGGAGATACGCAGTATTTT
- | TRBJ2-5 | - | TRBV6-5 | CASNYDLGETQYF | TGTGCCAGTAATTACGACCTGGGAGAGACCCAGTACTTC
- | TRBJ1-2 | - | TRBV29-1 | CNVEAFSEAGYGYTF | TGCAACGTTGAAGCTTTTAGTGAGGCGGGCTATGGCTACACCTTC
- | TRBJ2-7 | - | TRBV20-1 | CGASKDPNSYEQYF | TGTGGTGCTAGTAAGGACCCTAACTCCTACGAGCAGTACTTC
- | TRBJ2-7 | - | TRBV11-2 | CASNQTDTAYEQCF | TGTGCCAGCAACCAGACGGACACTGCCTACGAGCAGTGCTTC
few | TRBJ1-4 | TRBD1 | TRBV28 | CASSSTGGIERLFF | TGTGCCAGCAGCTCTACAGGGGGCATTGAAAGACTGTTTTTT
- | TRBJ2-5 | - | TRBV11-2 | CASSLSRAPETQYF | TGTGCCAGCAGCCTAAGCAGAGCCCCAGAGACCCAGTACTTC
- | TRBJ2-1 | - | TRBV4-1 | CASSQPPGLADNEQFF | TGCGCCAGCAGCCAACCACCGGGATTAGCGGACAATGAGCAGTTCTTC
- | TRBJ2-5 | - | TRBV20-1 | CSARSSRGGRETQYF | TGCAGTGCTAGATCATCCCGCGGCGGGCGAGAGACCCAGTACTTC
- | TRBJ1-4 | - | TRBV12-3/TRBV12-4 | CASSTQQAFEKLFF | TGTGCCAGTAGCACTCAACAGGCTTTTGAAAAACTGTTTTTT
- | TRBJ1-5 | - | TRBV4-2 | CASSQVQDDNQSQHF | TGTGCCAGCAGCCAAGTCCAGGACGACAATCAGTCCCAGCATTTT
- | TRBJ2-1 | TRBD1 | TRBV11-2 | CASCLGQFFSYNGQFF | TGTGCCAGCTGCTTGGGACAGTTTTTCAGCTACAATGGGCAGTTCTTC
few | TRBJ1-2 | - | TRBV4-2 | CVSSHQRYGYTF | TGTGTCAGCAGCCATCAGCGCTATGGTTACACCTTC
- | TRBJ2-7 | TRBD2 | TRBV4-2 | CTSSQGETSGSYEQYF | TGTACCAGCAGCCAAGGTGAGACTAGCGGATCCTACGAGCAGTACTTC
once | TRBJ1-5 | TRBD1 | TRBV6-1 | CAISEERTGVQRQHF | TGTGCCATTAGTGAAGAAAGGACAGGGGTGCAGCGCCAGCATTTT
- | TRBJ2-3 | TRBD1 | TRBV12-3/TRBV12-4 | CASSLGTGVQPQYF | TGTGCCAGCAGCCTCGGGACAGGGGTCCAGCCCCAGTATTTT
- | TRBJ1-4 | TRBD1 | TRBV29-1 | CSVQPLEDRGREKLSF | TGCAGCGTTCAGCCCCTCGAGGACAGGGGACGGGAAAAACTGTCTTTT
once | TRBJ1-1 | - | TRBV11-2 | CASSLLMLGTEALF | TGTGCCAGCAGTCTGCTAATGCTGGGAACTGAAGCTTTATTT
many | TRBJ2-1 | - | TRBV6-5 | CASSTYLDRAEQFF | TGTGCCAGCAGTACGTACTTAGATCGGGCCGAGCAGTTCTTC
- | TRBJ1-1 | - | TRBV6-2/TRBV6-3 | CVSSADSPRALF | TGTGTCAGTAGCGCGGACAGCCCCAGGGCTTTATTT
- | TRBJ2-3 | - | TRBV10-3 | CVISETQASDTQYF | TGTGTCATCAGTGAGACCCAGGCTTCAGATACGCAGTATTTT
- | TRBJ1-1 | - | TRBV11-2 | CASNLVMLGTEALF | TGTGCCAGCAACCTGGTAATGCTGGGAACTGAGGCTCTCTTT
- | TRBJ2-7 | TRBD2 | TRBV11-2 | CAGSPRTSGRALWEQYF | TGTGCCGGCAGCCCCCGGACTAGCGGGAGGGCATTATGGGAACAGTACTTC
- | TRBJ1-2 | TRBD1 | TRBV5-1 | CAISPRQGLDSYTF | TGCGCCATCAGCCCGAGACAGGGGTTGGATAGCTACACCTTC
- | TRBJ2-2 | - | TRBV11-1 | CASSFGAWAQLNIGELFF | TGTGCCAGCAGCTTCGGAGCGTGGGCTCAATTGAACATCGGGGAGTTGTTTTTT
- | TRBJ1-5 | - | TRBV20-1 | CSAEAGGPQQF | TGTAGTGCTGAGGCAGGTGGGCCCCAGCAATTT
- | TRBJ2-4 | TRBD1 | TRBV11-3 | CASSLTGKGGIQYF | TGTGCCAGCAGCTTAACAGGGAAAGGGGGCATTCAATACTTC
- | TRBJ2-6 | - | TRBV5-1 | CASSLAGGANVQTF | TGTGCCAGCAGCTTGGCAGGTGGGGCCAACGTCCAGACTTTC
- | TRBJ2-2 | TRBD2 | TRBV4-2 | CASRQGFQRESTGELFF | TGTGCCAGCAGACAAGGTTTCCAGCGGGAGTCCACCGGGGAGCTGTTTTTT
many | TRBJ1-6 | - | TRBV6-5 | CASRQLRNSPLHF | TGTGCCAGCAGGCAGTTGCGTAATTCACCCCTCCACTTT
many | TRBJ1-6 | - | TRBV30 | CAWSVPRGESPLHF | TGTGCCTGGAGTGTACCCAGGGGAGAGTCACCCCTCCACTTT
- | TRBJ2-3 | - | TRBV7-8 | CSSSSTITSTDTQYF | TGTTCCAGCAGCTCCACCATAACCTCCACAGATACGCAGTATTTT
once | TRBJ2-1 | TRBD2 | TRBV20-1 | CSSLGWGGTLYNKQFF | TGCAGTTCACTAGGGTGGGGAGGGACGTTGTACAATAAGCAGTTCTTC
once | TRBJ2-3 | TRBD2 | TRBV6-1 | CATRGLAGGPDTQYF | TGTGCCACCAGAGGACTAGCGGGAGGGCCAGATACGCAGTATTTT